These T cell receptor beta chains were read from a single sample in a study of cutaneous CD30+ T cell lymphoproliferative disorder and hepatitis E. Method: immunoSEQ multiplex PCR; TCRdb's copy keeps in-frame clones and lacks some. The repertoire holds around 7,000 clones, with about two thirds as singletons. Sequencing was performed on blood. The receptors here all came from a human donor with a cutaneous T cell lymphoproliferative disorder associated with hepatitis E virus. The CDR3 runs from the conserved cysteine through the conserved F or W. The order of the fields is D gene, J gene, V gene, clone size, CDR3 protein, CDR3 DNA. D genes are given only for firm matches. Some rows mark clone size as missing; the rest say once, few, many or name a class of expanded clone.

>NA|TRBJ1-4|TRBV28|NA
CASSLFSGELFF
TGTGCCAGCAGTTTATTTTCCGGGGAACTGTTTTTT
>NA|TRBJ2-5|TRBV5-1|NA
CASSLKGTLEETQYF
TGCGCCAGCAGCCTTAAAGGGACGTTAGAAGAGACCCAGTACTTC
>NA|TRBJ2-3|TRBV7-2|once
CASSTHGTDTQYF
TGTGCCAGCAGCACGCACGGCACAGATACGCAGTATTTT
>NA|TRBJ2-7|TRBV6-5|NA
CASRGGREQYF
TGTGCCAGCAGGGGGGGACGCGAGCAGTACTTC
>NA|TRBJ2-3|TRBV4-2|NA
CASSQDLGGGRSDTQYF
TGTGCCAGCAGCCAAGATTTGGGGGGGGGCCGTTCAGATACGCAGTATTTT
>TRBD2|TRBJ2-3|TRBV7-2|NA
CASSLDRGEDTQYF
TGTGCCAGCAGCTTGGATCGGGGGGAAGATACGCAGTATTTT
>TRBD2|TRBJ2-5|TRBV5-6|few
CASRSGASGILETQYF
TGTGCCAGCAGATCCGGAGCTAGCGGGATATTGGAGACCCAGTACTTC
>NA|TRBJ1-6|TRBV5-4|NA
CASSLGQIYNSPLHF
TGTGCCAGCAGCTTGGGACAGATTTATAATTCACCCCTCCACTTT
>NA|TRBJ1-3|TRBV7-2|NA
CASSRTGMAGNTIYF
TGTGCCAGCAGCCGTACAGGGATGGCTGGAAACACCATATATTTT
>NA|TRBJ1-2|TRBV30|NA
CAWSLTAGYGYTF
TGTGCCTGGAGTCTAACAGCAGGCTATGGCTACACCTTC
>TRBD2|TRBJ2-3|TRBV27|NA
CASSFGTSLADTQYF
TGTGCCAGCAGTTTCGGGACTAGTCTGGCAGATACGCAGTATTTT
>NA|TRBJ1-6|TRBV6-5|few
CASSYSQGNSPLHF
TGTGCCAGCAGTTACTCGCAGGGAAATTCACCCCTCCACTTT
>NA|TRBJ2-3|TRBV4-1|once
CASSHTAIADTQYF
TGCGCCAGCAGCCATACGGCGATAGCAGATACGCAGTATTTT
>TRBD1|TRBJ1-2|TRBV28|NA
CASSLVRGKANYGYTF
TGTGCCAGCAGTTTGGTCAGGGGGAAAGCTAACTATGGCTACACCTTC
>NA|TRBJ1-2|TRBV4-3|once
CASSLAPNYGYTF
TGCGCCAGCAGCCTGGCGCCTAACTATGGCTACACCTTC
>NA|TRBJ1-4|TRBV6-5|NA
CASSRTVNEKLFF
TGTGCCAGCAGCCGGACGGTAAATGAAAAACTGTTTTTT
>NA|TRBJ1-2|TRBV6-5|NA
CASSQPGGTYGYTF
TGTGCCAGCAGCCAGCCGGGCGGAACCTATGGCTACACCTTC
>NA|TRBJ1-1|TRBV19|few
CASSLSSLNTEAFF
TGTGCCAGTAGTTTAAGCAGTCTGAACACTGAAGCTTTCTTT
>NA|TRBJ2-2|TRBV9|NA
CASSESFGAATGELFF
TGTGCCAGCAGTGAATCCTTCGGGGCGGCCACCGGGGAGCTGTTTTTT
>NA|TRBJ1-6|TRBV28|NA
CASGALTDYNSPLHF
TGTGCCAGCGGCGCGCTAACAGACTATAATTCACCCCTCCACTTT
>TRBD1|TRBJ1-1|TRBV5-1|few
CASRRGLGTEAFF
TGCGCCAGCAGGAGGGGGCTGGGGACTGAAGCTTTCTTT
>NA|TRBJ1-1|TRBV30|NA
CAWSSQPGEAFF
TGTGCCTGGAGTTCCCAGCCAGGCGAAGCTTTCTTT
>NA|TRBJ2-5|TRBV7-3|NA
CASSEWSGETQYF
TGTGCCAGCTCAGAGTGGTCTGGAGAGACCCAGTACTTC
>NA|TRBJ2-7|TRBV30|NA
CAWRDTHSYEQYF
TGTGCCTGGAGGGACACCCACTCCTACGAGCAGTACTTC
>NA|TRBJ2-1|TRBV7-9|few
CASSFPSALDNEQFF
TGTGCCAGCAGCTTCCCCAGCGCGTTAGACAATGAGCAGTTCTTC
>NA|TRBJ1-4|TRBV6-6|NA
CASSYGATNEKLFF
TGTGCCAGCAGTTATGGAGCAACTAATGAAAAACTGTTTTTT
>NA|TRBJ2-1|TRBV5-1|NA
CASSLVHREGDEQFF
TGCGCCAGCAGCTTGGTACACAGGGAGGGCGATGAGCAGTTCTTC
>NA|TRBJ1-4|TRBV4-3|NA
CASSQGATNEKLFF
TGCGCCAGCAGCCAAGGTGCAACTAATGAAAAACTGTTTTTT
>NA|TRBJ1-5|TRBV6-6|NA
CASSYSNGYQPQHF
TGTGCCAGCAGTTACTCGAACGGCTATCAGCCCCAGCATTTT
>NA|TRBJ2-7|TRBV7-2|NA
CASSLGQPEQYF
TGTGCCAGCAGCCTTGGACAGCCCGAGCAGTACTTC
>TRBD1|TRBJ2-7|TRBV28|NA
CASTSLRTGMLSEQYF
TGTGCCAGCACCTCACTCCGGACAGGGATGCTCAGCGAGCAGTACTTC
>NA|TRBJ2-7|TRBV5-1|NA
CASSLTSREQYF
TGCGCCAGCAGCTTAACTTCGCGAGAGCAGTACTTC
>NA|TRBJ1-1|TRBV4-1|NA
CASSQDPGGGGEAFF
TGCGCCAGCAGCCAAGATCCCGGGGGTGGGGGTGAAGCTTTCTTT
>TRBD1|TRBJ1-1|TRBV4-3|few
CASSREDRGVTEAFF
TGCGCCAGCAGCCGGGAAGACAGGGGCGTGACTGAAGCTTTCTTT
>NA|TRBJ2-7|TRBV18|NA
CASSPGVREQYF
TGTGCCAGCTCCCCAGGGGTTCGCGAGCAGTACTTC